This T cell receptor (beta chain) was found in a study of identifying expanded T cells in peripheral blood. The length of the CDR3 is 15 residues. Germline CDR1 is LGHNA and CDR2 is YSLEER. With 1 base clipped from V and 6 bases from J, the junction kept 8 bases outside the gene matches. During the collection period, no donor immune events like infections were recorded. Generated by immunoSEQ multiplex PCR, the TCRdb table keeps only in-frame clones and is missing some. The sample includes about 110,000 clones, 85% to 90% of them seen just once. The rearrangement links TRBV4-3 to TRBJ2-7, with 8 nucleotides matching TRBD2. Sequenced sample: blood. The clonotype was recovered from a person aged 18-70 years in good health. In DNA, the CDR3 is TGCGCCAGCAGCCAAGGACTAGCGCGGGTAAGCGAGCAGTACTTC. This gives the protein CASSQGLARVSEQYF.